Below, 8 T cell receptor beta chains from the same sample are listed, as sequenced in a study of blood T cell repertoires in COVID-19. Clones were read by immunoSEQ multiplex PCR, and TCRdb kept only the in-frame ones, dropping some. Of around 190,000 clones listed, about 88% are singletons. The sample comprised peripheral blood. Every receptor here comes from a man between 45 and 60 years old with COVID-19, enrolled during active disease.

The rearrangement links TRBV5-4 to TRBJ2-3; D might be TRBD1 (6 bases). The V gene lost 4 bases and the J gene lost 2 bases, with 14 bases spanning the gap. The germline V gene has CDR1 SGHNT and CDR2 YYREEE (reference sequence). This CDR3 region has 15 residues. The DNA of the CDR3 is TGTGCCAGCAGCCCCGACAGACAGGACACAGATACGCAGTATTTT. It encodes CASSPDRQDTDTQYF.

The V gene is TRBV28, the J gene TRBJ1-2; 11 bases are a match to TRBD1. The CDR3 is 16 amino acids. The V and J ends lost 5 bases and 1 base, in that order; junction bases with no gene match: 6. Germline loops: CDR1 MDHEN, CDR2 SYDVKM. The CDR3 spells CASSPPGQGGNYGYTF. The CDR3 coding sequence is TGTGCCAGCAGTCCTCCGGGACAGGGGGGTAACTATGGCTACACCTTC.

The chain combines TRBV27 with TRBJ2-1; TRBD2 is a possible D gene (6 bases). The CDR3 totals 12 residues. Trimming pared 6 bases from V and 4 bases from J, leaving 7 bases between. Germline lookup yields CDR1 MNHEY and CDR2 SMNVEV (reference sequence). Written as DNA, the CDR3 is TGTGCCAGCAGCCGGGGGTACAATGAGCAGTTCTTC. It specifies CASSRGYNEQFF.

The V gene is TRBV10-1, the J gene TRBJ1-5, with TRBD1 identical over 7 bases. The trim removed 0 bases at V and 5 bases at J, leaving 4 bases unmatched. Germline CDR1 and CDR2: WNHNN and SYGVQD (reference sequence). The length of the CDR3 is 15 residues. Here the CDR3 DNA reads TGCGCCAGCAGTGAGTCACAGGGGTTCGATCAGCCCCAGCATTTT. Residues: CASSESQGFDQPQHF.

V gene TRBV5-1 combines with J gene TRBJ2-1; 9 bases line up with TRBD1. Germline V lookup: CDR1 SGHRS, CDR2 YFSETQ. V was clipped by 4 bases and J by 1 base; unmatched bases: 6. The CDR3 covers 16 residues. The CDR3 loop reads CASSKTGGRSYNEQFF. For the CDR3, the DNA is TGCGCCAGCAGCAAGACAGGGGGTAGATCCTACAATGAGCAGTTCTTC. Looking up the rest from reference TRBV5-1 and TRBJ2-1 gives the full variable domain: KAGVTQTPRYLIKTRGQQVTLSCSPISGHRSVSWYQQTPGQGLQFLFEYFSETQRNKGNFPGRFSGRQFSNSRSEMNVSTLELGDSALYLCASSKTGGRSYNEQFFGPGTRLTVL.

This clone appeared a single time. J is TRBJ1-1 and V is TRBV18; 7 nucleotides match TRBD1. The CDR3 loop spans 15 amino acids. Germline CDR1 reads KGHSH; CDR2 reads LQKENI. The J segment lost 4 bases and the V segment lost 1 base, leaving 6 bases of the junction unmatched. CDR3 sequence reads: CASSPQDRVSTEAFF. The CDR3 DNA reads TGTGCCAGCTCACCACAAGACAGGGTTTCCACTGAAGCTTTCTTT.

The CDR3 reads CASSLEGAIQPQHF. CDR3 in DNA: TGTGCCAGCAGTCTGGAGGGGGCAATTCAGCCCCAGCATTTT. The gene calls are TRBV7-2 and TRBJ1-5; TRBD1 matches at 7 bases. Per germline, CDR1 SGHTA and CDR2 FQGNSA. V lost 6 bases and J lost 6; bases outside the gene matches: 8. CDR3 length equals 14 residues.

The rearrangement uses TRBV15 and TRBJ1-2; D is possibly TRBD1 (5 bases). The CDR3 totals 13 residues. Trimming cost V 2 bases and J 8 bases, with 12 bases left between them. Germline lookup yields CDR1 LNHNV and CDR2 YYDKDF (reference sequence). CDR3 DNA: TGTGCCACCAGCAGAAACCGGGACTTAGGCTACACCTTC. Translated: CATSRNRDLGYTF.